These 28 T cell receptor beta chains originate from one sample sequenced in a study of Graves' ophthalmopathy and Graves' hyperthyroidism (dated by TCRdb to the late 2010s). The reads were generated on an Illumina HiSeq 2000. For repertoire sequencing, the TCR beta CDR3 regions were amplified from RNA transcripts. The first round was an RT-PCR using HTBI primers with the Qiagen OneStep RT-PCR kit, and this first round was followed by a second-round multiplex PCR, then size selection and purification. TCRdb trimmed public reads at Q25 via fastp, called clones via MiXCR and kept in-frame beta chains. Merged by CDR3 protein, the rows form single entries marked with the most common genes and DNA. In all, the sample holds a few hundred thousand distinct CDR3 sequences, and 35% to 40% of those were seen once. The biggest ten clones account for less than 4.5% of the sample. Sequencing was done on a sample of peripheral blood or thyroid tissue (not recorded which). All receptors derive from an adult man with Graves' hyperthyroidism.

In this sample, this clonotype turned up a few times. V and J are TRBV20-1 and TRBJ2-3; TRBD2 agrees at 7 bases. CDR3 length: 12 amino acids. CDR1 and CDR2 from the germline V gene are DFQATT and SNEGSKA (reference sequence). With V trimmed by 6 bases and J by 1 base, 1 base remained unmatched. The CDR3 sequence: CSAAGGTDTQYF. The CDR3 nucleotides are TGCAGTGCGGCGGGGGGCACAGATACGCAGTATTTT.

This clonotype was seen a few times. A much larger clone sits a single nucleotide away, making a read error possible. The chain joins TRBV29-1 to TRBJ1-2; the D gene is possibly TRBD1 (6 bases). This CDR3 contains 13 residues. Germline assignment: CDR1 SQVTM and CDR2 ANQGSEA. Trimming shortened V by 3 bases and J by 4 bases, and 12 bases separated the two germline ends. This chain's CDR3 is CSVEAGVGYGYTF. The CDR3 DNA is TGCAGCGTTGAGGCAGGGGTAGGCTATGGCTACACCTTC.

V and J are TRBV7-6 and TRBJ2-6; D may be TRBD1 or TRBD2 (6 bases each). V lost 1 base and J 4 bases, leaving 11 bases between the germline ends. This CDR3 contains 16 residues. CDR1 SGHVS and CDR2 FNYEAQ come from the germline V gene. The CDR3 DNA reads TGTGCCAGCAGCTTAGATGGGGGGCCAGGGGCCAACGTCCTGACTTTC. Encoded protein: CASSLDGGPGANVLTF.

This clonotype was observed many times. CDR3 in amino acids: CASSQGGQSYEQYF. For the CDR3, the DNA is TGTGCCAGCAGCCAAGGCGGACAGTCCTACGAGCAGTACTTC. The chain links TRBV4-2 to TRBJ2-7, with D maybe TRBD1 (6 bases). The germline V gene encodes CDR1 LGHNA and CDR2 YNFKEQ. The length of the CDR3 is 14 residues. The V end lost 1 base, the J end lost 1 base, and 8 bases lay between the germline ends.

This clonotype was observed many times. The CDR3 here is CASRKGQVVNSPLHF. The CDR3 nucleotides are TGTGCCAGCAGGAAGGGACAGGTGGTAAATTCACCCCTCCACTTT. V and J are TRBV6-1 and TRBJ1-6; 8 nucleotides line up with TRBD1. The V gene end was trimmed by 6 bases and the J gene end by 7 bases; junction bases not matched to a gene: 8. This CDR3 has 15 residues. In germline, CDR1 is MNHNS, CDR2 SASEGT.

In this sample, this clonotype turned up many times. The chain is built from TRBV7-6 and TRBJ1-4, with D possibly being TRBD1 (5 bases). CDR1 is SGHVS and CDR2 is FNYEAQ in the germline V gene. Trimming took 5 bases from V and 4 from J, leaving 8 bases between them. This CDR3 contains 13 residues. As DNA, the CDR3 is TGTGCCAGCAGCCTGGGACGTAATGAAAAACTGTTTTTT. This codes for CASSLGRNEKLFF.

This chain uses TRBV4-1 with TRBJ1-1, with a possible D match to TRBD1 (5 bases). Per germline, CDR1 MGHRA and CDR2 YSYEKL. Trimming pared 8 bases from V and 6 bases from J, leaving 16 bases between. The CDR3 has 13 amino acids. Here the CDR3 DNA reads TGCGCCAGCTGCAGGGTTGGAGGCGCTGAAGCTTTCTTT. It codes for CASCRVGGAEAFF.

This clonotype was counted only a few times. The chain couples TRBV6-5 to TRBJ1-5; a possible D gene is TRBD1 (6 bases). Germline V gene sequence: CDR1 MNHEY, CDR2 SVGAGI. V was trimmed by 8 bases and J by 0 bases, leaving 17 bases between them. The CDR3 contains 16 residues. CDR3 residues: CASSSGGDISNQPQHF. CDR3 nucleotides: TGTGCCAGCTCCTCGGGGGGCGATATTAGCAATCAGCCCCAGCATTTT.

This clonotype appeared many times. DNA for the CDR3: TGTGCCAGCAGCCTAACGAGGTCCCAAGAGACCCAGTACTTC. Translation gives CASSLTRSQETQYF. This chain links TRBV7-9 with TRBJ2-5; D ambiguous. Germline values: CDR1 SEHNR, CDR2 FQNEAQ (reference sequence). The CDR3 is made up of 14 amino acids. V lost 5 bases to trimming and J lost 1 base, with 11 bases between them.

As regards this clonotype: The CDR3 does not end in the conserved phenylalanine or tryptophan, so this is likely a read error. The chain employs TRBV12-3 or TRBV12-4 and TRBJ1-1, with TRBD1 matching 7 bases. This CDR3 is built from 14 residues. Here the CDR3 reads CASSYTGENTEAFL. CDR3 nucleotides: TGTGCCAGCAGTTACACAGGGGAGAACACTGAGGCTTTCCTT.

At least ten counts were recorded for this clonotype. This chain joins TRBV24-1 and TRBJ2-2; 8 nucleotides align to TRBD1. The CDR3 has 17 amino acids. V was pared by 0 bases and J by 5 bases, with 7 bases of the junction left unmatched. Germline CDR1 reads KGHDR; CDR2 reads SFDVKD. Here the CDR3 DNA reads TGTGCCACCAGTGATTTGGCCCGAACAGGGGGTACCGGGGAGCTGTTTTTT. Amino acid sequence: CATSDLARTGGTGELFF.

Ten or more counts support this clonotype. V usage is TRBV6-5 and J usage is TRBJ1-2; 8 bases agree with TRBD1. Trimming removed 6 bases from V and 6 bases from J; junction bases left unmatched: 6. The CDR3 sequence is 13 residues long. Germline V gene lookup returns CDR1 MNHEY and CDR2 SVGAGI. CDR3 sequence: CASSRTGSDGYTF. In nucleotides, the CDR3 is TGTGCCAGCAGCCGGACAGGGAGCGATGGCTACACCTTC.

The table lists this clonotype with many counts. The chain employs TRBV5-6 and TRBJ1-1; D might be TRBD1 (6 bases). V lost 5 bases and J 4 bases, leaving 15 bases between the germline ends. The germline gives CDR1 SGHDT, CDR2 YYEEEE. The CDR3 consists of 14 residues. The CDR3 here is CASREQGGGTEAFF. The CDR3 coding sequence is TGTGCCAGCAGGGAACAGGGTGGGGGCACTGAAGCTTTCTTT. Using reference TRBV5-6 and TRBJ1-1 for the parts outside the CDR3, the full variable domain is DAGVTQSPTHLIKTRGQQVTLRCSPKSGHDTVSWYQQALGQGPQFIFQYYEEEERQRGNFPDRFSGHQFPNYSSELNVNALLLGDSALYLCASREQGGGTEAFFGQGTRLTVV.

The chain combines TRBV7-2 with TRBJ2-7; the match to TRBD1 covers 7 bases. This CDR3 spans 14 amino acids. The germline CDR1 and CDR2 sequences are SGHTA and FQGNSA. Unmatched junction bases numbered 9, after V lost 1 base and J lost 9 bases. The chain's CDR3 is CASSLVTGLDTQYF. DNA for the CDR3: TGTGCCAGCAGCTTAGTGACAGGGTTGGATACGCAGTACTTC. Full variable domain (remainder filled in from reference TRBV7-2 and TRBJ2-7): GAGVSQSPSNKVTEKGKDVELRCDPISGHTALYWYRQSLGQGLEFLIYFQGNSAPDKSGLPSDRFSAERTGGSVSTLTIQRTQQEDSAVYLCASSLVTGLDTQYFGPGTRLTVT.

V is TRBV7-2 and J is TRBJ2-7; 12 nucleotides align to TRBD2. There are 15 residues in the CDR3. The V and J ends lost 3 bases and 7 bases, in that order; junction bases with no gene match: 7. From germline, CDR1 is SGHTA and CDR2 FQGNSA. The CDR3 nucleotides are TGTGCCAGCAGCTTGGCTAGCGGGGGGGAGATGGAGCAGTACTTC. It is translated as CASSLASGGEMEQYF.

This clonotype has just a few counts. This sequence may be a read error, since a much larger clone differs from it by one base. The chain recombines TRBV5-1 with TRBJ2-6; D gene uncertain. The CDR3 has 17 amino acids. CDR1 SGHRS and CDR2 YFSETQ come from the germline V gene. Deletions cut 4 bases from V and 0 bases from J, with 14 bases between. CDR3 DNA: TGCGCCAGCAGCCCAGGCGAACACGGCTCTGGGGCCAACGTCCTGACTTTC. This codes for CASSPGEHGSGANVLTF.

Notes on this clonotype: It may be a read error: a sequence one base away is much more abundant. The chain is built from TRBV5-1 and TRBJ2-7; the match to TRBD1 covers 10 bases. CDR1 is SGHRS, CDR2 YFSETQ, per germline. The CDR3 runs to 16 residues. As DNA, the CDR3 is TGCGCCAGCAGCTTAGGACAGGGGGGTTTTCGCTACGTGCAGTACTTC. Its protein product is CASSLGQGGFRYVQYF.

This clonotype was counted many times. The genes are TRBV19 and TRBJ2-1; D remains unclear. V was clipped by 5 bases and J by 0 bases, with 5 bases between them. This CDR3 has 13 residues. The germline CDR1 and CDR2 sequences are LNHDA and SQIVND (reference sequence). CDR3 sequence (DNA): TGTGCCAGTAGTTTCATCTCCTACAATGAGCAGTTCTTC. Protein sequence: CASSFISYNEQFF. The variable domain in full, completed from reference TRBV19 and TRBJ2-1, reads DGGITQSPKYLFRKEGQNVTLSCEQNLNHDAMYWYRQDPGQGLRLIYYSQIVNDFQKGDIAEGYSVSREKKESFPLTVTSAQKNPTAFYLCASSFISYNEQFFGPGTRLTVL.

This clonotype was picked up many times. V is TRBV29-1 and J is TRBJ1-2; 9 bases are a match to TRBD1. Germline CDR1 SQVTM, CDR2 ANQGSEA. V gave up 6 bases and J gave up 4 bases; unmatched junction bases: 9. This CDR3 has 14 residues. The CDR3 protein is CSVSGTGTIYGYTF. Here the CDR3 DNA reads TGCAGCGTCTCCGGGACAGGGACAATCTATGGCTACACCTTC.

The chain is built from TRBV29-1 and TRBJ2-2, with 7 bases identical to TRBD1. The length of the CDR3 is 14 residues. The germline V gene has CDR1 SQVTM and CDR2 ANQGSEA. With V trimmed by 5 bases and J by 0 bases, 3 bases remained unmatched. CDR3 coding DNA: TGCAGCGTTAAAACAGGGGCGAACACCGGGGAGCTGTTTTTT. It yields the protein CSVKTGANTGELFF.

This clonotype came up many times. The chain employs TRBV14 and TRBJ2-7; no firm D call. V was shortened by 0 bases and J by 7 bases, with 7 bases between the two germline ends. This CDR3 has 12 residues. Germline lookup yields CDR1 SGHDN and CDR2 FVKESK. The CDR3 DNA is TGTGCCAGCAGCCAAGAGTTGGGGGAGCAGTACTTC. It specifies CASSQELGEQYF.

The V gene is TRBV19, the J gene TRBJ2-2; TRBD1 matches at 9 bases. Germline CDR1 LNHDA, CDR2 SQIVND (reference sequence). CDR3 size: 14 residues. V shed 9 bases and J 7 bases; nucleotides not matched to a gene: 9. CDR3 DNA: TGTGCCAGCTCGCCAGGACAGGGGATCGGGGAGCTGTTTTTT. As protein: CASSPGQGIGELFF.

About this clonotype: Mismatch with germline at one junction end may stem from a read error. This sequence joins TRBV5-6 and TRBJ2-2, with no clear D. The CDR3 is 11 amino acids. CDR1 and CDR2 from the germline V gene are SGHDT and YYEEEE. The CDR3 DNA reads TGTGCCGGCAGCTTGGTCGGGGAGCTGTTTTTT. It is translated as CAGSLVGELFF. Looking up the rest from reference TRBV5-6 and TRBJ2-2 gives the full variable domain: DAGVTQSPTHLIKTRGQQVTLRCSPKSGHDTVSWYQQALGQGPQFIFQYYEEEERQRGNFPDRFSGHQFPNYSSELNVNALLLGDSALYLCAGSLVGELFFGEGSRLTVL.

Here the CDR3 DNA reads TGCGCCAGCAGCTTGGTCCTGGGGGGATCTGGAAACACCATATATTTT. Its protein product is CASSLVLGGSGNTIYF. The chain recombines TRBV5-1 with TRBJ1-3, with a tentative D call TRBD1 (5 bases). This CDR3 spans 16 amino acids. The ends were cut back, 0 bases at V and 1 base at J, with 11 bases in the middle. CDR1 and CDR2 (germline): SGHRS, YFSETQ.

A remark on this clonotype: Because it lacks the conserved phenylalanine or tryptophan at the end, this CDR3 is likely a read error. This chain joins TRBV5-5 and TRBJ1-4; 10 bases match TRBD1. There are 15 residues in the CDR3. Looked up from germline, CDR1 is SGHKS and CDR2 is YYEKEE (reference sequence). The CDR3 region has the DNA TGCGCCAGCAGCTTGACAGGGGGCCCTAATGAAAAACTGTTTCTT. Translation gives CASSLTGGPNEKLFL.

The chain employs TRBV19 and TRBJ1-6; possible D gene TRBD1, 5 bases. CDR3 length: 17 amino acids. Per germline, CDR1 LNHDA and CDR2 SQIVND (reference sequence). V dropped 3 bases and J dropped 9 bases, with 21 bases sitting between them. The CDR3 coding sequence is TGTGCCAGTAGTATTATGAGGGAGCGGGAGGGGCGTTCACCCCTCCACTTT. It translates to CASSIMREREGRSPLHF.

In this sample, this clonotype turned up many times. CDR3 amino acids: CASSQVEDEQYF. CDR3 in DNA: TGTGCCAGCAGCCAAGTCGAGGACGAGCAGTACTTC. V is TRBV3-1 and J is TRBJ2-7; D is undetermined. CDR3 size: 12 residues. Germline CDR1 LGHDT, CDR2 YNNKEL (reference sequence). V was trimmed by 1 base and J by 5 bases, leaving 6 bases between them.

In its sample, this clonotype was seen a few times. V is TRBV5-5 and J is TRBJ1-5; 7 nucleotides match TRBD1. The CDR3 spans 18 residues. Per the germline V gene, CDR1 is SGHKS and CDR2 is YYEKEE (reference sequence). With V trimmed by 7 bases and J by 0 bases, 16 bases remained unmatched. The CDR3 spells CASSRTGTVANSNQPQHF. Here the CDR3 DNA reads TGTGCCAGCTCCAGGACCGGGACAGTGGCTAATAGCAATCAGCCCCAGCATTTT.